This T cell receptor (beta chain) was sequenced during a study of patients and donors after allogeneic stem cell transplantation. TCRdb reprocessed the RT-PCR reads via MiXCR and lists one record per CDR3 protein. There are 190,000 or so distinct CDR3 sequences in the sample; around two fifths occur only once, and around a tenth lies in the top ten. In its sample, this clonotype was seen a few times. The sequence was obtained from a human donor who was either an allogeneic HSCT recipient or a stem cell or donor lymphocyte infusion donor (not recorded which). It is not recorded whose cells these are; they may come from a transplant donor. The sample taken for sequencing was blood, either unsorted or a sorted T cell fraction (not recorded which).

The CDR3 nucleotides read TGTGCCGGCGGACAGGGGGCGAGCGGTAATTCACCCCTCCACTTT. It translates to CAGGQGASGNSPLHF. V and J are TRBV30 and TRBJ1-6; 11 positions match TRBD1. This CDR3 spans 15 amino acids. The V and J ends lost 8 bases and 6 bases, in that order; junction bases with no gene match: 9. Germline CDR1 is GTSNPN and CDR2 is SVGIG (reference sequence).